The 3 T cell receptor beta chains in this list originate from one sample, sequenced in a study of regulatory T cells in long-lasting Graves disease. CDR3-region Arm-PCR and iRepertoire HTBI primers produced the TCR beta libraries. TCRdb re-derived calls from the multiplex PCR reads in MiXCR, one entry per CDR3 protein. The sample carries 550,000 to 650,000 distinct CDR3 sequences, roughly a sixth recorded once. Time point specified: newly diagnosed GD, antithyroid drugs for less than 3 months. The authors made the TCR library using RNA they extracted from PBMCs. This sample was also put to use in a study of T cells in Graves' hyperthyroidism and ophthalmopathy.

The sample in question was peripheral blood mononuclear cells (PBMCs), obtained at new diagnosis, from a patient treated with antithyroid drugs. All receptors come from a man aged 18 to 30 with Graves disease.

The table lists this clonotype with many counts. The CDR3 reads CASIETSGAYNEQFF. The CDR3 nucleotides are TGTGCCAGCATCGAGACTAGCGGTGCCTACAATGAGCAGTTCTTC. The chain joins TRBV7-9 to TRBJ2-1; 9 bases fit TRBD2. Trimming cost V 7 bases and J 2 bases; bases outside gene matches: 6. This CDR3 contains 15 residues. Germline CDR1 is SEHNR and CDR2 is FQNEAQ (reference sequence). Full variable domain (missing parts from reference TRBV7-9 and TRBJ2-1): DTGVSQNPRHKITKRGQNVTFRCDPISEHNRLYWYRQTLGQGPEFLTYFQNEAQLEKSRLLSDRFSAERPKGSFSTLEIQRTEQGDSAMYLCASIETSGAYNEQFFGPGTRLTVL.

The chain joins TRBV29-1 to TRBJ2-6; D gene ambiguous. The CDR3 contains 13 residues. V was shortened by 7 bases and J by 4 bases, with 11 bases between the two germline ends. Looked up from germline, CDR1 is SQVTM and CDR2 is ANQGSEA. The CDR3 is CSATPAGANVLTF. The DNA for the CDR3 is TGCAGCGCAACACCCGCAGGGGCCAACGTCCTGACTTTC. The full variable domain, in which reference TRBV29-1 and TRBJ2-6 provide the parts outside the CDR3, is SAVISQKPSRDICQRGTSLTIQCQVDSQVTMMFWYRQQPGQSLTLIATANQGSEATYESGFVIDKFPISRPNLTFSTLTVSNMSPEDSSIYLCSATPAGANVLTFGAGSRLTVL.

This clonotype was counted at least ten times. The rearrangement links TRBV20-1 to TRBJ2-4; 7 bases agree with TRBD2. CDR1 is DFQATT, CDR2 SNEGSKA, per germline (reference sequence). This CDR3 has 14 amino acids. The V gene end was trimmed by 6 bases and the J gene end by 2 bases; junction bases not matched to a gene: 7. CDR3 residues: CSADLSGTKNIQYF. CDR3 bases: TGCAGTGCCGACCTAAGCGGGACCAAAAACATTCAGTACTTC.